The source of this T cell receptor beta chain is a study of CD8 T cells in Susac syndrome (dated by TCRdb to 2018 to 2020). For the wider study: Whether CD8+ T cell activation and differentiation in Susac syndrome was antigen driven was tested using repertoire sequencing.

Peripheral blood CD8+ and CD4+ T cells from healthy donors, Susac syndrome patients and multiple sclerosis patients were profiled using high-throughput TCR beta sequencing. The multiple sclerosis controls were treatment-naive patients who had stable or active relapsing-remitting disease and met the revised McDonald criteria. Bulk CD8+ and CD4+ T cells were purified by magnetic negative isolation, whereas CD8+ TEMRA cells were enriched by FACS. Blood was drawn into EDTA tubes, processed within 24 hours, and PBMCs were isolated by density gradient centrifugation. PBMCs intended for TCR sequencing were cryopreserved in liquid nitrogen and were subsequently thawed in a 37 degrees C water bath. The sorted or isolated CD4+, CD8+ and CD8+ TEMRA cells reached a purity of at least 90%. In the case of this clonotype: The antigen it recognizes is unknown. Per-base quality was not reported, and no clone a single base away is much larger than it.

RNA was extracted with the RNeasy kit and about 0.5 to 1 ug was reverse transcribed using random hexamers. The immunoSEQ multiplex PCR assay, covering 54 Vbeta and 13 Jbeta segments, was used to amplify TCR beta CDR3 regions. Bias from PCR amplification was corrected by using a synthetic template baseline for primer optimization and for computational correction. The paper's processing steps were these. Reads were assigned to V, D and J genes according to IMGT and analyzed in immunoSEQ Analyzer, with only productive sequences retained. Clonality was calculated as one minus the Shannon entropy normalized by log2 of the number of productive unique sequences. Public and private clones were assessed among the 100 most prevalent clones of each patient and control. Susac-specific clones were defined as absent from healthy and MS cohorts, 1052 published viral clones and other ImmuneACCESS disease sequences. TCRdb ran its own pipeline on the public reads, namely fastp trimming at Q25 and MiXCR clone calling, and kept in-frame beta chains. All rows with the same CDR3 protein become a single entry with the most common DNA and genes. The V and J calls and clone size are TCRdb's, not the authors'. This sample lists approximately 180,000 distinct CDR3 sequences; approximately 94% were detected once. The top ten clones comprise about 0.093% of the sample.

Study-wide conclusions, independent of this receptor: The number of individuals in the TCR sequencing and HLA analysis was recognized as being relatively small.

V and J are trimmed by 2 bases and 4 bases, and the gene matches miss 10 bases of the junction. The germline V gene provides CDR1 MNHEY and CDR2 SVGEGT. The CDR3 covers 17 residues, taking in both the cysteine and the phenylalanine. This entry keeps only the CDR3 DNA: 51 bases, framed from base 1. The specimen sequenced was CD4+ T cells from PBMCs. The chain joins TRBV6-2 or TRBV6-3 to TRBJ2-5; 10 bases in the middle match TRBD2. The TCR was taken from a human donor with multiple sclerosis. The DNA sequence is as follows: TGTGCCAGCAGTTACGGCCCTCTAGCGGGGGTAGGAGAGACCCAGTACTTC. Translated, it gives CASSYGPLAGVGETQYF.